These 11 T cell receptor beta chains originate from one sample sequenced in a study of response to subunit inactivated influenza vaccine. TCRdb re-called the RT-PCR reads with MiXCR, one entry per CDR3 protein. The sample includes hundreds of thousands of distinct CDR3 sequences, 15% to 19% of them seen just once. This sample comprised PBMCs from blood, obtained 11 to 12 days after vaccination. Every receptor here comes from a man aged 45-65 years who received an inactivated influenza vaccine.

A few counts support this clonotype. The rearrangement links TRBV5-1 to TRBJ1-2; the D gene is possibly TRBD1 (5 bases). Germline V gene data show CDR1 as SGHRS and CDR2 as YFSETQ. This CDR3 region has 12 residues. The V and J ends lost 4 bases and 8 bases respectively, with 12 bases between them. CDR3 DNA sequence: TGCGCCAGCAGCCCCGGGACTCAGGGCTACACCTTC. Residues: CASSPGTQGYTF.

The rearrangement links TRBV20-1 to TRBJ2-5; 11 bases match TRBD1. From germline, CDR1 is DFQATT and CDR2 SNEGSKA (reference sequence). The CDR3 spans 15 residues. V shed 5 bases and J 5 bases; nucleotides not matched to a gene: 10. The CDR3 DNA is TGCAGTGCTCCTCCTGGGACAGGGGGTCAGGAGACCCAGTACTTC. The encoded protein is CSAPPGTGGQETQYF.

The rearrangement links TRBV12-5 to TRBJ2-1, with TRBD1 as a possible D gene (6 bases). CDR3 size: 13 residues. Deletions cut 2 bases from V and 15 bases from J, with 17 bases between. CDR1 LGHNT and CDR2 FRNRAP come from the germline V gene. The CDR3 DNA reads as TGTGCTAGTGGTTTGACTACCCCGGACAGCCTGTTCTTC. Translation: CASGLTTPDSLFF.

The V gene is TRBV4-1, the J gene TRBJ2-3; 7 positions agree with TRBD1. Trimming cost V 4 bases and J 2 bases; bases outside gene matches: 6. Germline CDR1 and CDR2: MGHRA and YSYEKL. The length of the CDR3 is 15 residues. Here the CDR3 DNA reads TGCGCCAGCAGCCCGGGGACAGACATCACAGATACGCAGTATTTT. This sequence encodes CASSPGTDITDTQYF.

The chain recombines TRBV7-2 with TRBJ2-7, with TRBD2 identical over 9 bases. The CDR3 runs 15 residues. The V gene's germline CDR1 is SGHTA and CDR2 FQGNSA. With V trimmed by 4 bases and J by 2 bases, 6 bases remained unmatched. This chain's CDR3 is CASSYSGGPTYEQYF. The CDR3 DNA reads TGTGCCAGCAGCTACAGCGGGGGGCCCACCTACGAGCAGTACTTC.

This clonotype was counted a few times. This rearrangement joins TRBV12-3 or TRBV12-4 to TRBJ2-3, with D perhaps matching TRBD1 (5 bases). V lost 5 bases to trimming and J lost 7 bases, with 10 bases between them. The CDR3 is 12 amino acids. Here the CDR3 DNA reads TGTGCCAGCAGTCCGCAGGGATATACGCAGTATTTT. It is translated as CASSPQGYTQYF.

This clonotype was counted many times. V usage is TRBV20-1 and J usage is TRBJ2-7; TRBD2 is a possible D gene (6 bases). The CDR3 covers 16 residues. From germline, CDR1 is DFQATT and CDR2 SNEGSKA (reference sequence). V was cut by 0 bases and J by 3 bases, with 18 bases left in between. CDR3 sequence (DNA): TGCAGTGCTAGAGATCTGAGGGGACGGACTAACTACGAGCAGTACTTC. This translates into CSARDLRGRTNYEQYF.

This clonotype was recorded a few times. The V gene is TRBV6-2 or TRBV6-3, the J gene TRBJ1-1; tentatively, D is TRBD1 (5 bases). Trimming took off 5 bases at V and 7 bases at J, with 14 bases between the two ends. The CDR3 spans 13 residues. Germline CDR1 is MNHEY and CDR2 is SVGEGT. The CDR3 coding sequence is TGTGCCAGCAGTCTTACCCCCAGGGTTGAAGCTTTCTTT. This translates into CASSLTPRVEAFF.

This clonotype was detected ten times or more. The chain couples TRBV15 to TRBJ2-2; TRBD2 might be the D (6 bases). The germline CDR1 and CDR2 sequences are LNHNV and YYDKDF (reference sequence). This CDR3 spans 15 amino acids. The V end lost 2 bases, the J end lost 7 bases, and 14 bases lay between the germline ends. The CDR3 reads CATSRRGAGGGELFF. The CDR3 nucleotides read TGTGCCACCAGCAGACGCGGGGCCGGCGGCGGGGAGCTGTTTTTT.

The J gene is TRBJ2-3, the V gene TRBV5-1; a possible D gene is TRBD1 (6 bases). The CDR3 sequence is 16 residues long. Germline V lookup: CDR1 SGHRS, CDR2 YFSETQ. The V end was cut by 0 bases, the J end by 0 bases, with 11 bases between. Here the CDR3 DNA reads TGCGCCAGCAGCTTGGAGGGACACCCTAGCACAGATACGCAGTATTTT. Its translation is CASSLEGHPSTDTQYF.

This clonotype came up a few times. The chain links TRBV11-2 to TRBJ2-1; TRBD1 matches at 9 bases. There are 16 residues in the CDR3. Germline CDR1 and CDR2: SGHAT and FQNNGV. V shed 1 base, J shed 3 bases, and the junction held 4 bases outside the gene matches. CDR3 protein: CASSLVRGQGYNEQFF. The CDR3 nucleotides read TGTGCCAGCAGCTTAGTCCGGGGACAGGGCTACAATGAGCAGTTCTTC.